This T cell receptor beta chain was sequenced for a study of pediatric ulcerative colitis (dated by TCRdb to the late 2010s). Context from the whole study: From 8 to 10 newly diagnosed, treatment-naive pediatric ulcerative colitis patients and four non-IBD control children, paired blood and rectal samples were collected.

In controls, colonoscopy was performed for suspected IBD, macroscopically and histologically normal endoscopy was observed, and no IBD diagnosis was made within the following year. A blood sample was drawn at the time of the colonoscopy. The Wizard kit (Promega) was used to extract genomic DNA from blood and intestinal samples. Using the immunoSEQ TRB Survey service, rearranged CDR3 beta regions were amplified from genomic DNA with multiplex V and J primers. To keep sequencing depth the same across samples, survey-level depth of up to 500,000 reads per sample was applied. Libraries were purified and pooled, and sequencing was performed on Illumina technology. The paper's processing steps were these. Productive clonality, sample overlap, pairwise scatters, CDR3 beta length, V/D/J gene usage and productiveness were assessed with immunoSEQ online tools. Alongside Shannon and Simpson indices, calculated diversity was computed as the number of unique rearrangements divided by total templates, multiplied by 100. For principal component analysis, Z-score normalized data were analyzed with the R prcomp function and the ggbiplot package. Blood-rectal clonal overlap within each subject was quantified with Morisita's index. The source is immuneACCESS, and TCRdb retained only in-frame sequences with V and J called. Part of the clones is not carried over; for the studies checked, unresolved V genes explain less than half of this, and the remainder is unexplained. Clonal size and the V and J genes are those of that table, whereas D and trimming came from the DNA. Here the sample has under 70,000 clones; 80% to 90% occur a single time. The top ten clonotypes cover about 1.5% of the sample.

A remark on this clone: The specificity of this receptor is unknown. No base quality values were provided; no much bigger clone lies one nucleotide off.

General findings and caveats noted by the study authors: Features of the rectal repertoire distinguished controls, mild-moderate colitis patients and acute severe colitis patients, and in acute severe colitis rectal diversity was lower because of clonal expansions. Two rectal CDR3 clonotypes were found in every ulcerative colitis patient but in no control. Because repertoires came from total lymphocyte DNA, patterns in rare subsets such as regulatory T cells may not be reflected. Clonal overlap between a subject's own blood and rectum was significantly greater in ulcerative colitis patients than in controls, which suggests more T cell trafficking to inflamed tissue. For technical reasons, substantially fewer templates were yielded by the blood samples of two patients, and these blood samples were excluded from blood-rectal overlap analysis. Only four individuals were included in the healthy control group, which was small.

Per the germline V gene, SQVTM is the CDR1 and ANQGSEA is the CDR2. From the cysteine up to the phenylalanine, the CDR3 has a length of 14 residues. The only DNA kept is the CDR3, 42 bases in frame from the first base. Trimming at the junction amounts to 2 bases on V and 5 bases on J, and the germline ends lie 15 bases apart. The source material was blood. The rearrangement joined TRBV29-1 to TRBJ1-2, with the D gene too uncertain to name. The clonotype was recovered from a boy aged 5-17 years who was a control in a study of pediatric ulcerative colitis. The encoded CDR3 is CSVELGWRDYGYTF. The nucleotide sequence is TGCAGCGTTGAACTCGGGTGGAGAGATTATGGCTACACCTTC. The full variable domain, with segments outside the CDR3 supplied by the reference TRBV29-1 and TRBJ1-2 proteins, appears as SAVISQKPSRDICQRGTSLTIQCQVDSQVTMMFWYRQQPGQSLTLIATANQGSEATYESGFVIDKFPISRPNLTFSTLTVSNMSPEDSSIYLCSVELGWRDYGYTFGSGTRLTVV.